The rows below give T cell receptor beta chains drawn from one sample of a study of T cell changes during pregnancy in multiple sclerosis. TCRdb keeps only in-frame clones here, not all; method: immunoSEQ multiplex PCR. The sample has 15,000 to 20,000 clones, approximately 85% seen once; the top ten hold around 12%. The sequenced sample was CD8+ T cells from peripheral blood mononuclear cells, obtained after pregnancy. The origin of the receptors is a female donor in good health, enrolled as a control in a pregnancy study. The CDR3 runs from the conserved cysteine through the conserved F or W. D genes are given only for firm matches. Part of the rows lack a size; the others show once, few, many or a class for expanded clones.

cdr3_aa: CASSTAGGGSEQYF; cdr3_nt: TGTGCCAGCAGCACCGCTGGGGGCGGGAGCGAGCAGTACTTC; j_call: TRBJ2-7; d_call: NA; v_call: TRBV5-4; clone_size: once; cdr3_length: 14
cdr3_aa: CASSFGTATYEQYF; cdr3_nt: TGTGCCAGCAGCTTTGGGACAGCTACCTACGAGCAGTACTTC; j_call: TRBJ2-7; d_call: TRBD1; v_call: TRBV11-1; clone_size: NA; cdr3_length: 14
cdr3_aa: CASSLDLAGGNEQFF; cdr3_nt: TGTGCCAGCAGCTTAGATTTGGCGGGCGGCAATGAGCAGTTCTTC; j_call: TRBJ2-1; d_call: NA; v_call: TRBV4-2; clone_size: NA; cdr3_length: 15
cdr3_aa: CASSKKRRGRDKNIQYF; cdr3_nt: TGTGCCAGCAGCAAAAAGCGGCGGGGTAGGGACAAAAACATTCAGTACTTC; j_call: TRBJ2-4; d_call: NA; v_call: TRBV21-1; clone_size: NA; cdr3_length: 17
cdr3_aa: CAWSVDSNTEAFF; cdr3_nt: TGTGCCTGGAGTGTAGACTCCAACACTGAAGCTTTCTTT; j_call: TRBJ1-1; d_call: NA; v_call: TRBV30; clone_size: NA; cdr3_length: 13
cdr3_aa: CASTSVWTETYEQYF; cdr3_nt: TGTGCCAGCACTTCTGTCTGGACAGAAACCTACGAGCAGTACTTC; j_call: TRBJ2-7; d_call: NA; v_call: TRBV7-8; clone_size: NA; cdr3_length: 15
cdr3_aa: CASSFQGGDTQYF; cdr3_nt: TGTGCCAGCAGCTTTCAGGGAGGAGATACGCAGTATTTT; j_call: TRBJ2-3; d_call: NA; v_call: TRBV5-4; clone_size: NA; cdr3_length: 13
cdr3_aa: CASSHTGGAKNIQYF; cdr3_nt: TGCGCCAGCAGCCACACGGGGGGCGCCAAAAACATTCAGTACTTC; j_call: TRBJ2-4; d_call: NA; v_call: TRBV4-1; clone_size: few; cdr3_length: 15
cdr3_aa: CASSIFGSLSHTGELFF; cdr3_nt: TGTGCCAGTAGTATATTCGGTAGTCTTTCTCACACCGGGGAGCTGTTTTTT; j_call: TRBJ2-2; d_call: NA; v_call: TRBV19; clone_size: NA; cdr3_length: 17
cdr3_aa: CASSVGRGGGRNEQFF; cdr3_nt: TGTGCCAGCAGCGTCGGACGGGGGGGCGGCCGCAATGAGCAGTTCTTC; j_call: TRBJ2-1; d_call: TRBD2; v_call: TRBV9; clone_size: NA; cdr3_length: 16
cdr3_aa: CAWSDGAGIFQPQHF; cdr3_nt: TGTGCCTGGAGTGATGGGGCTGGGATATTTCAGCCCCAGCATTTT; j_call: TRBJ1-5; d_call: NA; v_call: TRBV30; clone_size: NA; cdr3_length: 15
cdr3_aa: CASRDPGEVAFF; cdr3_nt: TGTGCCAGCAGGGACCCGGGGGAGGTTGCTTTCTTT; j_call: TRBJ1-1; d_call: NA; v_call: TRBV6-5; clone_size: few; cdr3_length: 12
cdr3_aa: CASRSQGVDGGFSEPQHF; cdr3_nt: TGTGCCAGTAGATCCCAAGGGGTGGACGGTGGGTTTTCGGAGCCCCAGCATTTT; j_call: TRBJ1-5; d_call: NA; v_call: TRBV19; clone_size: NA; cdr3_length: 18
cdr3_aa: CASSLSGRGSYNEQFF; cdr3_nt: TGTGCCAGCAGTTTAAGTGGGAGGGGATCCTACAATGAGCAGTTCTTC; j_call: TRBJ2-1; d_call: TRBD2; v_call: TRBV27; clone_size: NA; cdr3_length: 16
cdr3_aa: CASPGPAGEYGAGTDTQYF; cdr3_nt: TGTGCCAGCCCGGGGCCAGCGGGAGAGTATGGGGCTGGCACAGATACGCAGTATTTT; j_call: TRBJ2-3; d_call: TRBD2; v_call: TRBV18; clone_size: NA; cdr3_length: 19
cdr3_aa: CASSYGLADYNEQFF; cdr3_nt: TGTGCCAGCAGTTACGGACTAGCGGACTACAATGAGCAGTTCTTC; j_call: TRBJ2-1; d_call: TRBD2; v_call: TRBV6-5; clone_size: NA; cdr3_length: 15
cdr3_aa: CASRRGTSTEAFF; cdr3_nt: TGTGCCAGCAGAAGAGGGACATCCACTGAAGCTTTCTTT; j_call: TRBJ1-1; d_call: NA; v_call: TRBV6-5; clone_size: NA; cdr3_length: 13
cdr3_aa: CASSVGGSSYEQYF; cdr3_nt: TGTGCCAGCAGCGTAGGAGGTAGTTCCTACGAGCAGTACTTC; j_call: TRBJ2-7; d_call: NA; v_call: TRBV9; clone_size: NA; cdr3_length: 14
cdr3_aa: CATSTPGLAGGTGELFF; cdr3_nt: TGTGCCACCAGCACCCCCGGACTAGCGGGGGGGACCGGGGAGCTGTTTTTT; j_call: TRBJ2-2; d_call: TRBD2; v_call: TRBV15; clone_size: NA; cdr3_length: 17
cdr3_aa: CASSAPGGYGYTF; cdr3_nt: TGTGCCAGCAGCGCCCCGGGTGGCTATGGCTACACCTTC; j_call: TRBJ1-2; d_call: NA; v_call: TRBV7-9; clone_size: NA; cdr3_length: 13
cdr3_aa: CASSQTRTGTDTQYF; cdr3_nt: TGTGCCAGCAGCCAAACTAGGACGGGCACAGATACGCAGTATTTT; j_call: TRBJ2-3; d_call: NA; v_call: TRBV4-2; clone_size: NA; cdr3_length: 15
cdr3_aa: CASSQDVRTSGFHYEQYF; cdr3_nt: TGCGCCAGCAGCCAAGATGTAAGGACTAGCGGGTTCCACTACGAGCAGTACTTC; j_call: TRBJ2-7; d_call: TRBD2; v_call: TRBV4-1; clone_size: NA; cdr3_length: 18
cdr3_aa: CASSLGDRGRWGGYTF; cdr3_nt: TGTGCCAGCAGCTTGGGCGACAGGGGGCGTTGGGGTGGCTACACCTTC; j_call: TRBJ1-2; d_call: TRBD1; v_call: TRBV5-5; clone_size: NA; cdr3_length: 16
cdr3_aa: CASIPGQRSYNEQFF; cdr3_nt: TGTGCCTCCATTCCGGGACAACGCTCCTACAATGAGCAGTTCTTC; j_call: TRBJ2-1; d_call: NA; v_call: TRBV28; clone_size: NA; cdr3_length: 15
cdr3_aa: CASSMGTSGGSLSDTQYF; cdr3_nt: TGCGCCAGCAGCATGGGGACTAGCGGGGGGTCCCTATCAGATACGCAGTATTTT; j_call: TRBJ2-3; d_call: TRBD2; v_call: TRBV5-1; clone_size: once; cdr3_length: 18
cdr3_aa: CASLAGGPHEQYF; cdr3_nt: TGTGCCAGCCTAGCGGGAGGACCCCACGAGCAGTACTTC; j_call: TRBJ2-7; d_call: NA; v_call: TRBV21-1; clone_size: NA; cdr3_length: 13
cdr3_aa: CASSMSTGFNQPQHF; cdr3_nt: TGTGCCAGTAGTATGAGTACGGGGTTCAATCAGCCCCAGCATTTT; j_call: TRBJ1-5; d_call: NA; v_call: TRBV19; clone_size: NA; cdr3_length: 15
cdr3_aa: CASSLGGGERPQHF; cdr3_nt: TGTGCCAGCAGCTTAGGAGGAGGGGAACGGCCCCAGCATTTT; j_call: TRBJ1-5; d_call: NA; v_call: TRBV11-2; clone_size: NA; cdr3_length: 14
cdr3_aa: CASSWGQTGELFF; cdr3_nt: TGTGCCAGTAGTTGGGGACAGACCGGGGAGCTGTTTTTT; j_call: TRBJ2-2; d_call: TRBD1; v_call: TRBV19; clone_size: NA; cdr3_length: 13
cdr3_aa: CASSSDNPNYGYTF; cdr3_nt: TGCGCCAGCAGCTCGGACAATCCTAACTATGGCTACACCTTC; j_call: TRBJ1-2; d_call: NA; v_call: TRBV5-1; clone_size: once; cdr3_length: 14
cdr3_aa: CASSLRRGYTEAFF; cdr3_nt: TGTGCCAGCAGCTTAAGGCGGGGGTACACTGAAGCTTTCTTT; j_call: TRBJ1-1; d_call: NA; v_call: TRBV7-8; clone_size: few; cdr3_length: 14
cdr3_aa: CASSESSGRGGDTQYF; cdr3_nt: TGTGCCAGCAGTGAATCAAGCGGGAGAGGGGGAGATACGCAGTATTTT; j_call: TRBJ2-3; d_call: TRBD2; v_call: TRBV2; clone_size: NA; cdr3_length: 16
cdr3_aa: CAWGAGSNTEAFF; cdr3_nt: TGTGCCTGGGGGGCGGGATCGAACACTGAAGCTTTCTTT; j_call: TRBJ1-1; d_call: NA; v_call: TRBV30; clone_size: once; cdr3_length: 13
cdr3_aa: CSVEDWSGARRGTDTQYF; cdr3_nt: TGCAGCGTTGAAGATTGGTCAGGGGCTCGCCGGGGCACAGATACGCAGTATTTT; j_call: TRBJ2-3; d_call: NA; v_call: TRBV29-1; clone_size: NA; cdr3_length: 18
cdr3_aa: CASSSRDRGLDEKLFF; cdr3_nt: TGTGCCAGTAGTAGCCGGGACAGGGGTCTCGATGAAAAACTGTTTTTT; j_call: TRBJ1-4; d_call: TRBD1; v_call: TRBV19; clone_size: NA; cdr3_length: 16
cdr3_aa: CASSLQGGLNTEAFF; cdr3_nt: TGTGCCAGTAGCTTACAGGGAGGGTTGAACACTGAAGCTTTCTTT; j_call: TRBJ1-1; d_call: NA; v_call: TRBV19; clone_size: NA; cdr3_length: 15
cdr3_aa: CASSPGTDPYEQYF; cdr3_nt: TGTGCCAGCAGCCCTGGGACTGACCCCTACGAGCAGTACTTC; j_call: TRBJ2-7; d_call: NA; v_call: TRBV7-6; clone_size: NA; cdr3_length: 14
cdr3_aa: CASPRTVKSSYNEQFF; cdr3_nt: TGTGCCAGTCCCCGGACTGTAAAAAGCTCCTACAATGAGCAGTTCTTC; j_call: TRBJ2-1; d_call: NA; v_call: TRBV11-3; clone_size: NA; cdr3_length: 16
cdr3_aa: CTSRLLLAARYEQYF; cdr3_nt: TGCACCAGCAGGCTACTACTAGCGGCAAGATACGAGCAGTACTTC; j_call: TRBJ2-7; d_call: NA; v_call: TRBV1; clone_size: NA; cdr3_length: 15
cdr3_aa: CASRSSQGRDNEQFF; cdr3_nt: TGTGCCAGCCGGTCGAGCCAGGGCCGAGACAATGAGCAGTTCTTC; j_call: TRBJ2-1; d_call: NA; v_call: TRBV9; clone_size: NA; cdr3_length: 15
cdr3_aa: CASDRGQRSNTEAFF; cdr3_nt: TGTGCCAGTGACAGGGGTCAACGCTCGAACACTGAAGCTTTCTTT; j_call: TRBJ1-1; d_call: TRBD1; v_call: TRBV19; clone_size: NA; cdr3_length: 15
cdr3_aa: CASSLLTGPNTEAFF; cdr3_nt: TGTGCCAGCAGTTTACTGACAGGACCGAACACTGAAGCTTTCTTT; j_call: TRBJ1-1; d_call: NA; v_call: TRBV28; clone_size: NA; cdr3_length: 15
cdr3_aa: CASSTGQYGYTF; cdr3_nt: TGTGCCAGCAGCACGGGACAGTATGGCTACACCTTC; j_call: TRBJ1-2; d_call: TRBD1; v_call: TRBV5-6; clone_size: NA; cdr3_length: 12